The 30 T cell receptor beta chains in this list originate from one sample, sequenced in a study of CD8+CD57+ T cells in acquired aplastic anemia. Sequencing was done on patients that had shown CD8+CD57+ cell expansion by flow cytometry. Profiling of TCR beta VDJ combinations and CDR3 sequences used genomic DNA as template. A single record per CDR3 protein comes from TCRdb applying MiXCR to the reads. The table records hundreds of thousands of distinct CDR3 sequences, 70% to 85% of them present only once. The sample taken for sequencing was sorted CD4+, CD8+, or CD8+CD57+ T cells (not recorded which) from PBMCs. These TCRs come from a human donor with aplastic anemia.

The gene calls are TRBV7-2 and TRBJ2-2; TRBD2 matches 9 bases. There are 15 residues in the CDR3. Germline CDR1 SGHTA, CDR2 FQGNSA. Trimming cost V 1 base and J 7 bases; bases outside gene matches: 4. The CDR3 region is CASSLVAGADGELFF. The CDR3 DNA is TGTGCCAGCAGCTTAGTAGCGGGAGCGGACGGGGAGCTGTTTTTT. Based on the CDR3 plus reference TRBV7-2 and TRBJ2-2, the full variable domain is GAGVSQSPSNKVTEKGKDVELRCDPISGHTALYWYRQSLGQGLEFLIYFQGNSAPDKSGLPSDRFSAERTGGSVSTLTIQRTQQEDSAVYLCASSLVAGADGELFFGEGSRLTVL.

V usage is TRBV15 and J usage is TRBJ2-3, with D perhaps matching TRBD2 (7 bases). Germline CDR1 reads LNHNV; CDR2 reads YYDKDF (reference sequence). The CDR3 extends over 13 amino acids. V was shortened by 5 bases and J by 7 bases, with 13 bases between the two germline ends. CDR3 loop: CATSGGGAHTQYF. The CDR3 coding sequence is TGTGCCACCAGCGGCGGGGGCGCACATACGCAGTATTTT.

As for this clonotype: At one end the junction does not follow the germline gene, possibly because of a read error. J is TRBJ2-7 and V is TRBV7-9, with 10 bases aligning to TRBD2. This CDR3 comprises 14 residues. Germline lookup yields CDR1 SEHNR and CDR2 FQNEAQ (reference sequence). The CDR3 here is CASSFERSGGEDDF. For the CDR3, the DNA is TGTGCCAGCAGCTTTGAAAGAAGCGGGGGGGAGGATGACTTC.

In this sample, this clonotype turned up a few times. The DNA is left out, because the CDR3 cannot be placed on it with certainty; the CDR3 is given as TCRdb lists it. The chain is built from TRBV9 and TRBJ2-3. Germline-derived CDR1 and CDR2 are SGDLS and YYNGEE. The CDR3 is 14 residues long, ends included. The CDR3 sequence: CASSVASGTQYFYF.

This chain joins TRBV7-2 and TRBJ2-7; a weak D match, TRBD2 (5 bases). Germline V gene lookup returns CDR1 SGHTA and CDR2 FQGNSA. Trimming took off 2 bases at V and 2 bases at J, with 13 bases between the two ends. The CDR3 totals 15 residues. The CDR3 loop is CASSLWVAPAYEQYF. CDR3 nucleotides: TGTGCCAGCAGCTTATGGGTAGCGCCAGCCTACGAGCAGTACTTC.

The V gene is TRBV9, the J gene TRBJ1-6, with D possibly matching TRBD1 (6 bases). CDR1 and CDR2 from the germline V gene are SGDLS and YYNGEE. The CDR3 is 13 amino acids. The V gene lost 4 bases and the J gene lost 8 bases, with 10 bases spanning the gap. This CDR3 is CASSSNRDSPLHF. In DNA form, the CDR3 reads TGTGCCAGCAGCTCAAACAGGGATTCACCCCTCCACTTT. The complete variable domain, with remaining parts taken from reference TRBV9 and TRBJ1-6, reads DSGVTQTPKHLITATGQRVTLRCSPRSGDLSVYWYQQSLDQGLQFLIQYYNGEERAKGNILERFSAQQFPDLHSELNLSSLELGDSALYFCASSSNRDSPLHFGNGTRLTVT.

The gene calls are TRBV2 and TRBJ2-7; TRBD2 might be the D (5 bases). V was clipped by 6 bases and J by 3 bases, with 15 bases between them. Germline V gene lookup returns CDR1 SNHLY and CDR2 FYNNEI. The CDR3 totals 14 residues. The CDR3: CASSGAGEGYEQYF. CDR3 nucleotide sequence: TGTGCCAGCAGCGGTGCCGGGGAAGGCTACGAGCAGTACTTC.

With respect to this clonotype: An end of the junction differs from the germline gene, which may be a read error. This chain uses TRBV5-6 with TRBJ2-5; 7 bases agree with TRBD1. The CDR3 sequence is 13 residues long. CDR1 is SGHDT, CDR2 YYEEEE, per germline. The CDR3 spells CATSLRDRETQYF. In nucleotides, the CDR3 is TGTGCCACCAGCCTCCGGGACAGAGAGACCCAGTACTTC.

A note on this clonotype: Germline and junction disagree at one end, which may indicate a read error. This chain joins TRBV7-3 and TRBJ2-3, with D unresolved. The germline V gene has CDR1 SGHTA and CDR2 FQGTGA. The CDR3 is 14 residues long. For the CDR3, the DNA is TGTGCCAGCAGCTTAGCGGCAGGTCCCGCTACGAAGTATTTT. Translated, it gives CASSLAAGPATKYF.

V and J are TRBV7-2 and TRBJ2-1; possibly TRBD1 for D (6 bases). Looked up from germline, CDR1 is SGHTA and CDR2 is FQGNSA. The CDR3 spans 16 residues. V was shortened by 3 bases and J by 13 bases, with 25 bases between the two germline ends. Here the CDR3 DNA reads TGTGCCAGCAGCTTGACAGGCGGCGACGACTATGGCTACCAGTTCTTC. This codes for CASSLTGGDDYGYQFF.

In the case of this clonotype: Germline is not matched at one junction end, which may reflect a read error. This sequence joins TRBV7-8 and TRBJ1-1; perhaps TRBD1 as D (5 bases). This CDR3 spans 14 amino acids. Germline CDR1 SGHVS, CDR2 FQNEAQ. The CDR3 region has the DNA TGTGCCAGCAGCTTAATACTAGGGGTAATTCTCCTACGATTT. Protein sequence: CASSLILGVILLRF.

V gene TRBV2 combines with J gene TRBJ2-3, with D perhaps assigned TRBD1 or TRBD2 (5 bases each). CDR1 is SNHLY and CDR2 is FYNNEI in the germline V gene. V was clipped by 8 bases and J by 6 bases, with 21 bases between them. The CDR3 consists of 15 residues. CDR3 bases: TGTGCCAGCGGGGCCGTTGACGGGATCGAGGATACGCAGTATTTT. Its protein product is CASGAVDGIEDTQYF.

This chain connects TRBV5-6 to TRBJ2-1; D tentatively fits TRBD1 or TRBD2 (5 bases each). Trimming took 2 bases from V and 2 from J, leaving 11 bases between them. CDR1 SGHDT and CDR2 YYEEEE come from the germline V gene. The CDR3 totals 15 residues. The CDR3 region has the DNA TGTGCCAGCAGCTTAGGGGAGAGCGCCTACAATGAGCAGTTCTTC. Translation gives CASSLGESAYNEQFF.

In regard to this clonotype: The missing conserved phenylalanine or tryptophan at the end of this CDR3 makes a read error likely. The DNA is left out, because the CDR3 cannot be placed on it with certainty; the CDR3 is given as TCRdb lists it. The V gene is TRBV7-3, the J gene TRBJ2-4; the listed D gene, TRBD2, was not tested against the DNA. The CDR3 length equals 12 residues, ends included. Germline V gene sequence: CDR1 SGHTA, CDR2 FQGTGA. The CDR3 region is CASGGAGNPETH.

The chain uses TRBV2 and TRBJ1-5; D is perhaps TRBD1 (5 bases). The CDR3 spans 13 residues. V lost 6 bases and J 6 bases, leaving 12 bases between the germline ends. Germline V gene sequence: CDR1 SNHLY, CDR2 FYNNEI. Here the CDR3 reads CASSHAGTQPQHF. The CDR3 DNA sequence: TGTGCCAGCAGCCATGCGGGGACTCAGCCCCAGCATTTT.

This clonotype was detected many times. V gene TRBV5-6 combines with J gene TRBJ2-6; either TRBD1 or TRBD2 may fit D (5 bases each). The CDR3 is 16 amino acids. Germline assignment: CDR1 SGHDT and CDR2 YYEEEE. V lost 4 bases and J lost 0, with 11 bases in between. In DNA form, the CDR3 reads TGTGCCAGCAGCGGGGGACCGCACTCTGGGGCCAACGTCCTGACTTTC. It codes for CASSGGPHSGANVLTF.

In regard to this clonotype: A read error may produce the germline difference seen at one junction end. The rearrangement joins TRBV2 to TRBJ2-3; tentatively, D is TRBD1 or TRBD2 (6 bases each). Germline CDR1 reads SNHLY; CDR2 reads FYNNEI. CDR3 length: 13 residues. The CDR3 spells CATGDGGTGTLYF. CDR3 in DNA: TGTGCCACCGGGGACGGGGGCACCGGTACGCTGTATTTT.

Of note for this clonotype: A junction boundary mismatches the germline segment, possibly from a read error. This rearrangement joins TRBV11-3 to TRBJ2-7; possible D gene TRBD1, 5 bases. Germline V gene sequence: CDR1 SGHNT, CDR2 YENEEA. The CDR3 has 14 residues. CDR3 coding DNA: TGTGCCAGCAGGTTAGATGGGGCGGACTACGAGCAGTACTTC. Amino acids: CASRLDGADYEQYF.

The rearrangement uses TRBV9 and TRBJ1-1; perhaps TRBD1 as D (6 bases). Trimming cost V 3 bases and J 2 bases, with 20 bases left between them. Germline CDR1 and CDR2: SGDLS and YYNGEE. This CDR3 comprises 17 residues. The DNA for the CDR3 is TGTGCCAGCAGCGGGGGGGGCCGGCAGGGCGGAAACACTGAAGCTTTCTTT. Encoded protein: CASSGGGRQGGNTEAFF.

The chain employs TRBV9 and TRBJ2-3; 8 bases are a match to TRBD2. After removal of 1 base from V and 15 bases from J, the junction contained 13 bases not matched to a gene. The germline V gene encodes CDR1 SGDLS and CDR2 YYNGEE. This CDR3 is 14 amino acids long. CDR3 sequence: CASSVQAGEEKKYF. The DNA of the CDR3 is TGTGCCAGCAGCGTACAAGCGGGGGAAGAAAAGAAATATTTT.

For this clonotype: One end of the junction fails to match germline, which may point to a read error. The chain uses TRBV9 and TRBJ2-4; maybe TRBD2 (5 bases). From germline, CDR1 is SGDLS and CDR2 YYNGEE. CDR3 length: 12 amino acids. The CDR3 DNA reads as TGTGCCAGCGGAGGAGCTGTGAACATTCAGCATTTC. This gives the protein CASGGAVNIQHF.

The chain has TRBV5-1 and TRBJ2-3; the D is unclear. The CDR3 is 14 residues long. CDR1 and CDR2 (germline): SGHRS, YFSETQ. Trimming removed 2 bases at V and 7 bases at J, with 14 bases between. The CDR3 DNA reads TGCGCCAGCAGCTTAGCTTGGCATCCCCATACGCAGTATTTT. The encoded protein is CASSLAWHPHTQYF.

The gene calls are TRBV11-3 and TRBJ1-5; 7 bases align to TRBD1. Unmatched junction bases numbered 8, after V lost 5 bases and J lost 4 bases. Germline values: CDR1 SGHNT, CDR2 YENEEA. The CDR3 length is 15 residues. Written as DNA, the CDR3 is TGTGCCAGCAGCCAAACAGGGGCCCGAAATCAGCCCCAGCATTTT. Residues: CASSQTGARNQPQHF. Using reference TRBV11-3 and TRBJ1-5 for the parts outside the CDR3, the full variable domain is EAGVVQSPRYKIIEKKQPVAFWCNPISGHNTLYWYLQNLGQGPELLIRYENEEAVDDSQLPKDRFSAERLKGVDSTLKIQPAELGDSAVYLCASSQTGARNQPQHFGDGTRLSIL.

CDR3 nucleotides: TGTGCCAGCAGCCCCCCCCTCTCGAGAAATCAGCCCCAGCATTTT. Translating gives CASSPPLSRNQPQHF. The chain combines TRBV3-1 with TRBJ1-5; D uncertain. Germline assignment: CDR1 LGHDT and CDR2 YNNKEL (reference sequence). V was clipped by 4 bases and J by 4 bases, with 14 bases between them. This CDR3 region has 15 residues.

In regard to this clonotype: A junction end diverges from the germline sequence, so it may reflect a read error. The chain combines TRBV7-8 with TRBJ2-3, with D maybe TRBD1 (6 bases). This CDR3 comprises 13 residues. Germline CDR1 is SGHVS and CDR2 is FQNEAQ. The CDR3 coding sequence is TGTGCCAGCAGCTTTGATGGAGACGGGACACCGCTTTTC. This gives the protein CASSFDGDGTPLF.

Turning to this clonotype: Relative to the germline gene, one junction end is altered; a read error may explain this. The rearrangement joins TRBV11-2 to TRBJ2-1; tentative D call: TRBD2 (6 bases). The CDR3 is 16 amino acids. Germline V gene data show CDR1 as SGHAT and CDR2 as FQNNGV. The CDR3 here is CASSWGGGNNYDDQFF. CDR3 DNA sequence: TGTGCCAGCAGCTGGGGTGGCGGGAACAACTATGATGACCAGTTCTTC. The full variable domain, in which reference TRBV11-2 and TRBJ2-1 provide the parts outside the CDR3, is EAGVAQSPRYKIIEKRQSVAFWCNPISGHATLYWYQQILGQGPKLLIQFQNNGVVDDSQLPKDRFSAERLKGVDSTLKIQPAKLEDSAVYLCASSWGGGNNYDDQFFGPGTRLTVL.

Points on this clonotype: The junction does not match germline at one end; this may be a read error. The CDR3 sequence is CASSLRTARDQPQYF. CDR3 sequence (DNA): TGCGCCAGCAGCCTACGCACCGCCAGAGATCAGCCCCAGTACTTC. The gene calls are TRBV9 and TRBJ2-5; D is undetermined. The CDR3 consists of 15 residues. Germline V gene data show CDR1 as SGDLS and CDR2 as YYNGEE.

With respect to this clonotype: The CDR3 does not end in the conserved phenylalanine or tryptophan, so this is likely a read error. The DNA is left out, because the CDR3 cannot be placed on it with certainty; the CDR3 is given as TCRdb lists it. V gene TRBV7-8 combines with J gene TRBJ2-3. Germline V gene lookup returns CDR1 SGHVS and CDR2 FQNEAQ. The CDR3 is 13 amino acids long, termini counted. CDR3 in amino acids: CASSLAGGADKHY.

V usage is TRBV5-6 and J usage is TRBJ2-1; TRBD2 matches 8 bases. Germline V gene data show CDR1 as SGHDT and CDR2 as YYEEEE. J lost 8 bases, V lost 2 bases, and 12 bases had no gene match. The CDR3 is 16 residues long. CDR3 DNA: TGTGCCAGCAGCTTCACAAGCTGCGGGGGGAGCGATGAGCAGTTCTTC. Its protein product is CASSFTSCGGSDEQFF.

The genes are TRBV11-2 and TRBJ2-7; TRBD1 or TRBD2 may be the D gene (5 bases each). The V and J ends lost 4 bases and 0 bases respectively, with 13 bases between them. The germline CDR1 and CDR2 sequences are SGHAT and FQNNGV. This CDR3 comprises 15 residues. In nucleotides, the CDR3 is TGTGCCAGCAGCTCAATGGACGGGGCCTCCTACGAGCAGTACTTC. It translates to CASSSMDGASYEQYF.